These 19 T cell receptor delta chains originate from one sample sequenced in a study of gamma-delta T cells after stem cell transplantation. TCRdb reanalysed the RT-PCR reads via CATT. The sample carries 12,000 to 15,000 delta-chain clones, approximately 31% recorded once. The source material was gamma-delta T cells. Receptors were obtained from a human donor. It is not recorded whose cells these are; they may come from a transplant donor.

This clone turned up a few times. The J gene is TRDJ2, the V gene TRDV3; D possibly corresponds to TRDD3 (5 bases). Germline-derived CDR1 and CDR2 are TVYSNPD and GDNSRS (reference sequence). The CDR3 contains 14 residues. The V end was cut by 4 bases, the J end by 2 bases, with 14 bases between. For the CDR3, the DNA is TGTGCCTCAAGCCACTGGTTGTTGACAGCACAACTCTTCTTT. This translates into CASSHWLLTAQLFF.

With respect to this clone: Its ends do not fully match the called genes, so a read error is possible. This chain's CDR3 is CACDTVLLGDTKSCDTRQMFF. The CDR3, as DNA: TGTGCCTGTGACACCGTTCTACTGGGGGATACGAAATCCTGTGACACCCGACAGATGTTTTTC. The rearrangement joins TRDV2 to TRDJ3; TRDD3 matches 13 bases. Per germline, CDR1 GEAIGNYY and CDR2 EKD. This CDR3 has 21 residues.

This clone showed up just a few times. This rearrangement joins TRDV1 to TRDJ2, with TRDD3 identical over 8 bases. This CDR3 has 22 residues. J gave up 8 bases and V 4 bases, and 30 bases lay outside the gene matches. Germline V gives CDR1 TSWWSYY, CDR2 QGS. CDR3 in DNA: TGTGCTCTTGGGGTTACGCCCCGACCACCTACAGGGCTACTGGGGGGACTGGCACAACTCTTCTTT. Its protein product is CALGVTPRPPTGLLGGLAQLFF.

This chain joins TRDV2 and TRDJ1; 10 positions agree with TRDD3. The V gene's germline CDR1 is GEAIGNYY and CDR2 EKD. This CDR3 is 19 amino acids long. V dropped 0 bases and J dropped 0; count of bases not matched to a gene: 12. The DNA of the CDR3 is TGTGCCTGTGACACCGGAAGGGGGGATACGCGGTCCGACACCGATAAACTCATCTTT. Translation gives CACDTGRGDTRSDTDKLIF.

CDR3 in amino acids: CALGELPSYYTDKLIF. CDR3 coding DNA: TGTGCTCTTGGGGAACTCCCTTCGTATTACACCGATAAACTCATCTTT. The chain has TRDV1 and TRDJ1; weak D call: TRDD2 (5 bases). Looked up from germline, CDR1 is TSWWSYY and CDR2 is QGS. There are 16 residues in the CDR3. V was pared by 0 bases and J by 0 bases, with 11 bases between.

This clone was seen a handful of times. This chain connects TRDV1 to TRDJ1; TRDD3 aligns across 9 bases. J gave up 0 bases and V 0 bases, and 29 bases lay outside the gene matches. The CDR3 loop spans 25 amino acids. From germline, CDR1 is TSWWSYY and CDR2 QGS. Here the CDR3 DNA reads TGTGCTCTTGGGGAACTAGCGCCTCTCTTGGGGGATATAGGGACCGGGGGTCCCTACACCGATAAACTCATCTTT. Its protein product is CALGELAPLLGDIGTGGPYTDKLIF.

This clone showed up just a few times. CDR3 coding DNA: TGTGCCTTTAGTGGGATTCCCCGCGCCTGGGACACCCGACAGATGTTTTTC. Its translation: CAFSGIPRAWDTRQMFF. The chain couples TRDV3 to TRDJ3; D is possibly TRDD3 (5 bases). V shed 0 bases and J shed 2 bases, with 14 bases lying between them. Germline loops: CDR1 TVYSNPD, CDR2 GDNSRS (reference sequence). This CDR3 is built from 17 residues.

This clone was found a few times. The DNA of the CDR3 is TGTGCTCTTGGTCCTCTAGGGACACTGGGGGGCCCGTACACCGATAAACTCATCTTT. Protein product: CALGPLGTLGGPYTDKLIF. The J gene is TRDJ1, the V gene TRDV1, with 8 bases identical to TRDD3. V trimming: 6 bases; J trimming: 0 bases; junction bases outside the gene matches: 18. The CDR3 contains 19 residues. Germline values: CDR1 TSWWSYY, CDR2 QGS.

This chain uses TRAV29/DV5 with TRDJ1; 10 positions match TRDD3. Germline CDR1 is NSMFDY and CDR2 is ISSIKDK. The CDR3 sequence is 19 residues long. V trimming: 0 bases; J trimming: 4 bases; junction bases outside the gene matches: 18. In nucleotides, the CDR3 is TGTGCAGCAAGCGTGCCTTACTTTTCCTGGCGGGGGATACGCGATAAACTCATCTTT. It translates to CAASVPYFSWRGIRDKLIF.

The chain recombines TRDV2 with TRDJ1; D perhaps matches TRDD3 (6 bases). The germline V gene encodes CDR1 GEAIGNYY and CDR2 EKD. CDR3 size: 16 residues. Trimming took off 1 base at V and 0 bases at J, with 14 bases between the two ends. The CDR3 coding sequence is TGTGCCTGTGACACTGGGGGTTCGGATTACACCGATAAACTCATCTTT. Protein product: CACDTGGSDYTDKLIF.

This clone was counted a few times. This CDR3 reads CALGEPSLITGGPLTAQLFF. The CDR3 nucleotides read TGTGCTCTTGGGGAACCTTCCCTAATTACTGGGGGCCCCCTGACAGCACAACTCTTCTTT. The J gene is TRDJ2, the V gene TRDV1, with 8 nucleotides matching TRDD3. The CDR3 consists of 20 residues. Trimming removed 1 base from V and 3 bases from J; junction bases left unmatched: 16. Germline V gene data show CDR1 as TSWWSYY and CDR2 as QGS.

Points on this clone: The junction shows a germline mismatch at one end, possibly a read error. The chain employs TRDV2 and TRDJ3, with 9 bases aligning to TRDD3. This CDR3 comprises 19 residues. Germline CDR1 and CDR2: GEAIGNYY and EKD. This CDR3 reads CACDTLTGGPSLDTRQMFF. DNA for the CDR3: TGTGCCTGTGACACGTTGACTGGGGGACCCTCCTTGGACACCCGACAGATGTTTTTC.

This clone was counted only a few times. The chain carries TRDV1 and TRDJ1, with a weak D call TRDD3 (8 bases). The CDR3 extends over 24 amino acids. The V gene lost 3 bases and the J gene lost 0 bases, with 38 bases spanning the gap. The germline gives CDR1 TSWWSYY, CDR2 QGS. Here the CDR3 DNA reads TGTGCTCTTGGGGACCCCTTCCTCCACCCTCCAAACCTGGGGGAGCGACTAAACACCGATAAACTCATCTTT. Protein product: CALGDPFLHPPNLGERLNTDKLIF.

A few counts support this clone. The protein listed by TCRdb differs at residue 5 from the translated DNA, so the DNA translation is shown. The V call is TRDV2, the J call TRDJ2, with a tentative D call TRDD3 (6 bases). V dropped 3 bases and J dropped 4 bases, with 17 bases sitting between them. Germline V gives CDR1 GEAIGNYY, CDR2 EKD. The CDR3 has 16 amino acids. CDR3 nucleotide sequence: TGTGCCTGTGACGCCGTTAGTAGGGATAAGACAGCACAACTCTTCTTT. It translates to CACDAVSRDKTAQLFF.

This clone was counted a few times. CDR3 in DNA: TGTGCCTGTGATGCCGTACGCCACTCCTGGGACACCCGACAGATGTTTTTC. It yields the protein CACDAVRHSWDTRQMFF. The chain links TRDV2 to TRDJ3, with D unclear. V dropped 4 bases and J dropped 0 bases, with 12 bases sitting between them. The V gene's germline CDR1 is GEAIGNYY and CDR2 EKD. This CDR3 contains 17 residues.

This clone was counted only a few times. The junction differs from germline at one of its ends, possibly a read error. This rearrangement joins TRDV2 to TRDJ3; 8 bases map to TRDD3. The CDR3 contains 20 residues. Germline CDR1 GEAIGNYY, CDR2 EKD. The CDR3 region has the DNA TGTGCCTGTGACACCGTACTGGGGGGTACGGGCTCCTGGGACGCCCGACAGATGTTTTTC. Translation gives CACDTVLGGTGSWDARQMFF.

The chain couples TRDV1 to TRDJ1; 8 nucleotides agree with TRDD3. This CDR3 is 16 amino acids long. V dropped 11 bases and J dropped 9; count of bases not matched to a gene: 23. The germline V gene has CDR1 TSWWSYY and CDR2 QGS. The CDR3 DNA reads TGTGCTAGTGGGCCCGGCCGTCCCTGGGGGAGACGACAACTCATCTTT. Translating it yields CASGPGRPWGRRQLIF.

The chain couples TRDV1 to TRDJ1; TRDD3 matches 8 bases. V gave up 4 bases and J gave up 3 bases; unmatched junction bases: 22. This CDR3 comprises 20 residues. In germline, CDR1 is TSWWSYY, CDR2 QGS. CDR3 region: CALGGHPPLYWGYPSDKLIF. The DNA for the CDR3 is TGTGCTCTTGGGGGACACCCACCACTATACTGGGGGTACCCCTCCGATAAACTCATCTTT.

V usage is TRDV2 and J usage is TRDJ1; 8 bases are a match to TRDD3. Germline V CDR1 and CDR2: GEAIGNYY, EKD. The CDR3 sequence is 21 residues long. V trimming: 1 base; J trimming: 0 bases; junction bases outside the gene matches: 21. The CDR3 DNA reads TGTGCCTGTGACACAGATTGTGGGGATACCCCACTATGGGCGTACACCGATAAACTCATCTTT. Translating it yields CACDTDCGDTPLWAYTDKLIF.